The T cell receptor (beta chain) described here comes from a study of T-cell memory formation after mild COVID-19. General study points: Clones that contracted from day 15 to 85 had balanced CD4/CD8; later expanders were CD4+ biased.

Germline-derived CDR1 and CDR2 are SGHDN and FVKESK. CDR3 length equals 15 residues. Trimming took 4 bases from V and 2 from J, leaving 15 bases between them. TCRdb re-called the 5' RACE reads through MiXCR, storing one row per CDR3 protein. The sample shows nearly 110,000 distinct CDR3 sequences, 9.5% to 15% of them seen only once. This clonotype was seen a handful of times. The target antigen is unknown. Source material: PBMCs or a T cell subset sorted from them (not recorded which). This chain joins TRBV14 and TRBJ2-7, with D perhaps matching TRBD2 (6 bases). The sequence was collected from an adult woman who had mild COVID-19 (a few samples of this study predate the infection). Cell type and time point are not known. The CDR3 reads CASSLLGGSTYEQYF. CDR3 sequence (DNA): TGTGCCAGCAGCCTCCTCGGGGGATCTACCTACGAGCAGTACTTC.